Listed here are 18 T cell receptor beta chains from one sample, sequenced in a study of T cells in Graves' hyperthyroidism and ophthalmopathy. RNA transcripts gave rise to amplified TCR beta CDR3 regions. First-round RT-PCR of the TCR CDR3 relied on the HTBI primer set. TCRdb recomputed calls from the multiplex PCR reads with MiXCR, one row per CDR3 protein. The sample yields nearly 600,000 distinct CDR3 sequences, approximately 15% seen once. The sequenced sample was blood. These receptor sequences come from a woman aged 18-29 years with Graves' ophthalmopathy.

This clonotype was found many times. The V gene is TRBV28, the J gene TRBJ1-1; D not certain. CDR1 is MDHEN, CDR2 SYDVKM, per germline. The ends were cut back, 6 bases at V and 1 base at J, with 12 bases in the middle. The CDR3 consists of 14 residues. The CDR3: CASSPFVPNTEAFF. DNA for the CDR3: TGTGCCAGCAGCCCCTTTGTTCCGAACACTGAAGCTTTCTTT.

This clonotype was seen ten or more times. V is TRBV3-1 and J is TRBJ1-6; 7 bases map to TRBD1. CDR1 and CDR2 (germline): LGHDT, YNNKEL (reference sequence). After removal of 3 bases from V and 10 bases from J, the junction contained 12 bases not matched to a gene. This CDR3 is 16 amino acids long. The CDR3 here is CASSQGTGARKSPLHF. The CDR3, as DNA: TGTGCCAGCAGCCAGGGAACAGGGGCCCGAAAATCACCCCTCCACTTT.

V usage is TRBV5-1 and J usage is TRBJ2-7; 7 bases map to TRBD1. Looked up from germline, CDR1 is SGHRS and CDR2 is YFSETQ. V trimming: 4 bases; J trimming: 3 bases; junction bases outside the gene matches: 4. The CDR3 length is 13 residues. CDR3 sequence (DNA): TGCGCCAGCAGCGACCGGGACAGCTACGAGCAGTACTTC. Its translation is CASSDRDSYEQYF.

This clonotype was detected ten times or more. The gene calls are TRBV11-2 and TRBJ2-1, with D perhaps TRBD2 (6 bases). The CDR3 is made up of 16 amino acids. V was clipped by 5 bases and J by 3 bases, with 17 bases between them. CDR1 is SGHAT, CDR2 FQNNGV, per germline. The CDR3 bases are TGTGCCAGCAGCGCCGCAACTAGCTACGTCTACAATGAGCAGTTCTTC. Its protein product is CASSAATSYVYNEQFF.

The rearrangement joins TRBV24-1 to TRBJ2-3; 8 bases are a match to TRBD1. Germline CDR1 is KGHDR and CDR2 is SFDVKD. The ends lost 2 bases at V and 2 bases at J; junction bases unmatched: 8. CDR3 size: 17 residues. The CDR3 region has the DNA TGTGCCACCAGTGATTCTGGGCCAGGGGGCATCACAGATACGCAGTATTTT. Residues: CATSDSGPGGITDTQYF.

The chain has TRBV7-3 and TRBJ1-3; D ambiguous. Trimming shortened V by 1 base and J by 3 bases, and 7 bases separated the two germline ends. The length of the CDR3 is 14 residues. Germline CDR1 SGHTA, CDR2 FQGTGA. CDR3 DNA: TGTGCCAGCAGCTTAAGCGGTGGTGGAAACACCATATATTTT. It yields the protein CASSLSGGGNTIYF.

This clonotype was detected only a few times. This chain connects TRBV10-3 to TRBJ1-5, with 7 bases aligning to TRBD1. From germline, CDR1 is ENHRY and CDR2 SYGVKD. J gave up 0 bases and V 3 bases, and 11 bases lay outside the gene matches. The CDR3 is 18 residues long. The CDR3 DNA reads as TGTGCCATCAGTGACAGGGACAGAGGGCTTTATAGCAATCAGCCCCAGCATTTT. Its translation: CAISDRDRGLYSNQPQHF.

This clonotype was picked up many times. The chain has TRBV3-1 and TRBJ1-1; TRBD1 agrees at 7 bases. The CDR3 spans 15 residues. With V trimmed by 6 bases and J by 4 bases, 11 bases remained unmatched. Germline lookup yields CDR1 LGHDT and CDR2 YNNKEL (reference sequence). The CDR3 DNA follows: TGTGCCAGCAGACCTAATTCAGGGGGGGTCACTGAAGCTTTCTTT. Translated: CASRPNSGGVTEAFF.

This chain joins TRBV27 and TRBJ1-2; TRBD1 is a possible D gene (5 bases). Trimming pared 8 bases from V and 7 bases from J, leaving 23 bases between. This CDR3 comprises 15 residues. Germline V gene sequence: CDR1 MNHEY, CDR2 SMNVEV (reference sequence). As DNA, the CDR3 is TGTGCCAGCGGTAGATGGGACCGCCTAACCGGTGGCTACACCTTC. Its translation is CASGRWDRLTGGYTF.

As regards this clonotype: This may be a read error, as it is one base from a much larger clone. This sequence joins TRBV2 and TRBJ1-2, with D unresolved. The CDR3 sequence is 14 residues long. In germline, CDR1 is SNHLY, CDR2 FYNNEI. In DNA, the CDR3 is TGTGCCGGCAGTGAAGATCTCAGAAACTATGGCTACACCTTC. As protein: CAGSEDLRNYGYTF. Full variable domain (remainder filled in from reference TRBV2 and TRBJ1-2): EPEVTQTPSHQVTQMGQEVILRCVPISNHLYFYWYRQILGQKVEFLVSFYNNEISEKSEIFDDQFSVERPDGSNFTLKIRSTKLEDSAMYFCAGSEDLRNYGYTFGSGTRLTVV.

The rearrangement links TRBV29-1 to TRBJ1-1; 9 nucleotides match TRBD1. The ends lost 5 bases at V and 3 bases at J; junction bases unmatched: 7. The CDR3 has 14 amino acids. Germline V gene sequence: CDR1 SQVTM, CDR2 ANQGSEA. The CDR3 protein is CSVTTGGADTEAFF. The CDR3 bases are TGCAGCGTTACCACAGGGGGCGCGGACACTGAAGCTTTCTTT.

The V and J genes are TRBV4-3 and TRBJ2-3; possibly TRBD1 for D (5 bases). This CDR3 comprises 16 residues. With 0 bases removed from V and 2 bases from J, the gap between germline ends came to 12 bases. Germline V gene sequence: CDR1 LGHNA, CDR2 YSLEER. CDR3 DNA sequence: TGCGCCAGCAGCCAAGATGGGCAGGGAATCACAGATACGCAGTATTTT. The encoded protein is CASSQDGQGITDTQYF.

The table lists this clonotype with many counts. The chain's CDR3 is CASSRGGGETQYF. In DNA, the CDR3 is TGTGCCAGCAGCCGCGGGGGGGGGGAGACCCAGTACTTC. V is TRBV27 and J is TRBJ2-5; 9 positions match TRBD2. The ends lost 6 bases at V and 5 bases at J; junction bases unmatched: 4. The CDR3 runs to 13 residues. CDR1 and CDR2 from the germline V gene are MNHEY and SMNVEV (reference sequence).

This clonotype has at least ten counts. DNA for the CDR3: TGTGCCAGCAGAGGCGAACTAGGACGGGGCTACAATGAGCAGTTCTTC. The encoded protein is CASRGELGRGYNEQFF. This chain joins TRBV6-2 or TRBV6-3 and TRBJ2-1; D is possibly TRBD2 (5 bases). This CDR3 has 16 amino acids. The germline gives CDR1 MNHEY, CDR2 SVGEGT. The germline V and J ends were trimmed by 6 bases and 3 bases, with 18 bases remaining between them.

This clonotype was seen only once. The chain uses TRBV7-2 and TRBJ1-5; D is unclear. This CDR3 spans 13 amino acids. The germline V and J ends were trimmed by 5 bases and 5 bases, with 10 bases remaining between them. Looked up from germline, CDR1 is SGHTA and CDR2 is FQGNSA. In DNA form, the CDR3 reads TGTGCCAGCAGCCGATCCCAAGATCAGCCCCAGCATTTT. Translation: CASSRSQDQPQHF.

This clonotype was counted at least ten times. This chain joins TRBV30 and TRBJ1-1; D is possibly TRBD1 (6 bases). Germline loops: CDR1 GTSNPN, CDR2 SVGIG (reference sequence). The CDR3 sequence is 14 residues long. Trimming cost V 2 bases and J 5 bases, with 15 bases left between them. CDR3 DNA sequence: TGTGCCTGGAGTATCCGGGGGCGAGGAACTGAAGCTTTCTTT. This codes for CAWSIRGRGTEAFF.

This rearrangement joins TRBV24-1 to TRBJ2-5, with 10 bases identical to TRBD2. This CDR3 comprises 16 residues. CDR1 KGHDR and CDR2 SFDVKD come from the germline V gene. With 4 bases clipped from V and 1 base from J, the junction kept 5 bases outside the gene matches. The CDR3, as DNA: TGTGCCACCAGTGAGATTATAGCGGGGGGCCAAGAGACCCAGTACTTC. This codes for CATSEIIAGGQETQYF.

In this sample, this clonotype turned up many times. The chain joins TRBV27 to TRBJ2-7; D gene unclear. Germline V gene sequence: CDR1 MNHEY, CDR2 SMNVEV (reference sequence). V was shortened by 4 bases and J by 0 bases, with 10 bases between the two germline ends. The CDR3 totals 14 residues. CDR3 bases: TGTGCCAGCAGTTCCCTCCCCTTCTCCTACGAGCAGTACTTC. It is translated as CASSSLPFSYEQYF.